This T cell receptor beta chain was identified in a study of blood T cell repertoires in COVID-19 (dated by TCRdb to 2020 to 2021). Turning to the overall study: Samples from collaborators originated in the United States, Italy and Spain and spanned both the acute and convalescent phases of COVID-19. The samples were drawn from two sources: the first 160 participants of the ongoing ImmuneRACE study, and 1,000 to 1,500 subjects contributed by 6 global collaborators. The material from the prospective study consisted of cDNA or gDNA derived from T cells, B-cell-depleted T cells, or PBMCs. Sample metadata almost always included a de-identified subject ID, COVID-19 status, age in years and sex. Where HLA class I and class II types were available, the types were taken from metadata supplied by the sample provider, not from assay-based typing. The repertoires were made available in a free public database intended to serve as a resource for research on the immune response to SARS-CoV-2. Subjects who had been exposed to COVID-19, were actively infected with it, or had recovered from it provided the deeply sampled blood TCRbeta repertoires that made up the dataset. The study at large found these results: How much clinical and demographic metadata was included differed by source and by participant, and the metadata was provided uncurated.

In the prospective study, participants were roughly 18 to 95 years old, resided in about two dozen geographic areas of the United States, and were enrolled through a virtual design. In the prospective study, cohorts were assigned on the basis of participant-reported clinical history obtained from a screening survey and a study questionnaire. Recovered participants in ImmuneRACE Cohort 3 were defined as having two consecutive negative NP/OP PCR tests, clearance from a healthcare professional, or resolution of symptoms. Mobile phlebotomists in the prospective study collected whole blood, serum and a nasopharyngeal or oropharyngeal swab from every participant. Additional blood draws and questionnaires over an approximately 2-month period could optionally be provided by prospective study participants. Prospective study blood samples were shipped either frozen or at room temperature before DNA extraction.

TCRbeta CDR3 regions were amplified from genomic DNA by means of the immunoSEQ Assay, a bias-controlled multiplex PCR. The original methods were these. Nucleated cell counts per sample were estimated from amplification of reference gene primers within the assay. To quantify the absolute abundance of each unique TCRbeta CDR3 rearrangement, sequence reads were collapsed and filtered. For each sample, productive Simpson clonality was calculated by taking the square root of Simpson's diversity index across productive rearrangements. TCRdb mirrors the immuneACCESS table, restricted to in-frame sequences. Some clones are absent from its copies; in checked studies, under half trace to an unresolved V gene, and the reason for the others is unknown. The V and J calls and clone size were taken over from that table, and D and trimming were inferred from the DNA. The sample yields roughly 380,000 clones; approximately 89% were counted once. The ten largest clones take up 1.3% of the sample.

About this clone itself: This receptor's antigen is unknown. No base qualities exist here, and no much larger clone lies one base off it.

The sequencing input was PBMCs or T cells enriched from blood (not recorded which). The TCR comes from a man younger than 40 who had recovered from COVID-19.

In nucleotides, the sequence is TGCGCCAGCAGCCAAGCTCCGCTACAGGGCAAATCGGCTGAAGCTTTCTTT. This encodes CASSQAPLQGKSAEAFF. The rearrangement joined TRBV4-1 to TRBJ1-1; perhaps TRBD1 is the D gene, with 6 bases matching. V is clipped by 1 base and J by 6 bases, and the sequence between their germline boundaries is 21 bases long. From the cysteine up to the phenylalanine, the CDR3 has a length of 17 residues. Just the 51-base CDR3 DNA is kept, in frame starting at base 1. CDR1 MGHRA and CDR2 YSYEKL were looked up in the germline V gene.